The clone carrying this T cell receptor (beta chain) was recorded a few times. Its antigen is unidentified. The CDR3 extends over 14 amino acids. J lost 6 bases, V lost 4 bases, and 8 bases had no gene match. Germline V gene sequence: CDR1 SGHNT, CDR2 YYREEE (reference sequence). These data belong to a study of beta chain features in type 1 diabetes. In the study overall: There was similarity between patients and healthy donors in age, gender and cell yields.

Reverse transcription of all isolated RNA meant that expressed TCRB transcripts were sequenced. Produced via immunoSEQ multiplex PCR; TCRdb's table is partial and in-frame only. The sample lists hundreds of thousands of clones, over 13% occurring once. Study conclusions and caveats: Reads derived from cDNA could over-represent cells showing high TCR expression. Among all four CD4+ subsets, Type 1 diabetes patients had TCRB CDR3s that were moderately but significantly shorter. More deletions and fewer insertions at VDJ junctions were found in patients with type 1 diabetes.

This sequence joins TRBV5-4 and TRBJ2-3; 7 bases agree with TRBD2. Sequencing was carried out using naive CD4+ T cells from blood. The clonotype comes from a man between 18 and 29 years old with type 1 diabetes. The CDR3 loop is CASSPLRGGDTQYF. The CDR3 DNA sequence: TGTGCCAGCAGCCCCCTAAGGGGAGGGGATACGCAGTATTTT. The full variable domain, in which reference TRBV5-4 and TRBJ2-3 provide the parts outside the CDR3, is ETGVTQSPTHLIKTRGQQVTLRCSSQSGHNTVSWYQQALGQGPQFIFQYYREEENGRGNFPPRFSGLQFPNYSSELNVNALELDDSALYLCASSPLRGGDTQYFGPGTRLTVL.